The 27 T cell receptor beta chains below come from one sample, sequenced in a study of Graves' ophthalmopathy and Graves' hyperthyroidism. The authors amplified TCR beta CDR3 regions, and they did so from RNA transcripts for repertoire sequencing. Second-round multiplex PCR came after a first-round RT-PCR that employed HTBI primers. Using its own MiXCR run on the multiplex PCR reads, TCRdb lists one record per CDR3 protein. Among around 1,000,000 distinct CDR3 sequences listed, less than 45% were seen once. Specimen: peripheral blood or thyroid tissue (not recorded which). Receptors were obtained from an adult man with Graves' hyperthyroidism.

On this clonotype itself: The junction differs from germline at one of its ends, possibly a read error. The chain links TRBV5-5 to TRBJ2-7; weak D call: TRBD1 (5 bases). The CDR3 runs 13 residues. Germline-derived CDR1 and CDR2 are SGHKS and YYEKEE (reference sequence). The CDR3 reads CAAGPQDSYDQYF. CDR3 in DNA: TGTGCCGCCGGACCACAGGATTCCTACGATCAGTACTTC.

The table lists this clonotype with many counts. The gene calls are TRBV19 and TRBJ1-2; the D is unclear. The germline CDR1 and CDR2 sequences are LNHDA and SQIVND (reference sequence). This CDR3 is 12 amino acids long. V lost 6 bases and J 5 bases, leaving 10 bases between the germline ends. The CDR3 reads CASSWTQYGYTF. In nucleotides, the CDR3 is TGTGCCAGTAGCTGGACCCAATATGGCTACACCTTC.

This clonotype was observed many times. This chain joins TRBV19 and TRBJ2-2; possibly TRBD2 for D (5 bases). CDR3 length equals 13 residues. The germline gives CDR1 LNHDA, CDR2 SQIVND (reference sequence). V was clipped by 8 bases and J by 3 bases, with 10 bases between them. The CDR3 DNA is TGTGCCAGTCCCGGGAAGGACACCGGGGAGCTGTTTTTT. Its protein product is CASPGKDTGELFF.

The rearrangement uses TRBV19 and TRBJ1-4; 7 bases map to TRBD1. Germline CDR1 reads LNHDA; CDR2 reads SQIVND (reference sequence). The CDR3 has 18 residues. The junction had 13 bases not matched to a gene; V was cut back by 6 bases and J by 0 bases. CDR3 nucleotides: TGTGCCAGTAGAGGGACGCAGGGGGAATTCGCAACTAATGAAAAACTGTTTTTT. Its protein is CASRGTQGEFATNEKLFF.

This clonotype was seen only a few times. This chain connects TRBV15 to TRBJ1-5; D remains ambiguous. Trimming took off 0 bases at V and 11 bases at J, with 14 bases between the two ends. Germline CDR1 is LNHNV and CDR2 is YYDKDF (reference sequence). The length of the CDR3 is 14 residues. CDR3 residues: CATSREWAMETQHF. CDR3 DNA sequence: TGTGCCACCAGCAGAGAATGGGCTATGGAGACCCAGCATTTT.

The J gene is TRBJ2-2, the V gene TRBV12-3 or TRBV12-4, with 7 positions matching TRBD1. The V segment lost 5 bases and the J segment 0 bases; nucleotides outside the gene matches: 9. The CDR3 is made up of 17 amino acids. CDR3 residues: CASSRSTGTANTGELFF. CDR3 bases: TGTGCCAGCAGTCGTTCCACCGGGACAGCGAACACCGGGGAGCTGTTTTTT.

There are many counts of this clonotype. The rearrangement joins TRBV20-1 to TRBJ2-7, with TRBD1 identical over 7 bases. The V and J ends lost 0 bases and 3 bases, in that order; junction bases with no gene match: 8. The CDR3 sequence is 15 residues long. The V gene's germline CDR1 is DFQATT and CDR2 SNEGSKA (reference sequence). The chain's CDR3 is CSARDGQAVVYEQYF. The DNA for the CDR3 is TGCAGTGCTAGAGATGGACAGGCCGTAGTCTACGAGCAGTACTTC.

This clonotype was observed at least ten times. The chain recombines TRBV24-1 with TRBJ2-6, with D possibly TRBD2 on 7 matching bases. Germline CDR1 KGHDR, CDR2 SFDVKD. The CDR3 has 17 residues. Trimming took 5 bases from V and 0 from J, leaving 13 bases between them. The CDR3 bases are TGTGCCACCAGTGGGGGGGGGGCCTACTCTGGGGCCAACGTCCTGACTTTC. Its protein product is CATSGGGAYSGANVLTF.

About this clonotype itself: A clone one base away is much larger, so this may be a read error. This chain uses TRBV20-1 with TRBJ1-5; D gene ambiguous. This CDR3 is built from 14 residues. Germline CDR1 reads DFQATT; CDR2 reads SNEGSKA (reference sequence). V gave up 5 bases and J gave up 2 bases, with 13 bases separating them. The CDR3 DNA is TGCAGTGCTCCGTTAGTTTCGGGCAATCAGCCCCAGCATTTT. Amino acids: CSAPLVSGNQPQHF.

As for this clonotype: A much larger clone lies a single base off, so this may be a read error. The chain carries TRBV7-3 and TRBJ2-7; 9 bases map to TRBD1. CDR3 length: 14 residues. The germline V gene encodes CDR1 SGHTA and CDR2 FQGTGA. CDR3 in amino acids: CTSSKTGGDYEQYF. CDR3 nucleotide sequence: TGTACCAGCAGCAAGACAGGGGGGGATTACGAGCAGTACTTC. The full variable domain, rest sourced from reference TRBV7-3 and TRBJ2-7, is GAGVSQTPSNKVTEKGKYVELRCDPISGHTALYWYRQSLGQGPEFLIYFQGTGAADDSGLPNDRFFAVRPEGSVSTLKIQRTERGDSAVYLCTSSKTGGDYEQYFGPGTRLTVT.

This clonotype has just one count. This clone may be a read error of a much larger clone one base away. The CDR3 end shows no conserved phenylalanine or tryptophan, and so a read error is likely. This chain joins TRBV11-2 and TRBJ2-5; TRBD1 agrees at 7 bases. Germline V gene sequence: CDR1 SGHAT, CDR2 FQNNGV. J was trimmed by 9 bases and V by 4 bases; bases with no gene match: 5. This CDR3 region has 12 residues. The CDR3 bases are TGTGCCAGCAGCTCACTCGACAGGGCCCAGTACCTC. Amino acid sequence: CASSSLDRAQYL.

This clonotype has ten or more counts. This chain connects TRBV4-2 to TRBJ1-1, with no clear D. CDR3 size: 14 residues. Germline assignment: CDR1 LGHNA and CDR2 YNFKEQ. V lost 2 bases and J lost 1, with 8 bases in between. CDR3 residues: CASSQRWANTEAFF. The CDR3 DNA reads TGTGCCAGCAGCCAACGGTGGGCGAACACTGAAGCTTTCTTT.

This chain connects TRBV6-6 to TRBJ1-6; TRBD1 aligns across 7 bases. Germline CDR1 and CDR2: MNHNY and SVGAGI (reference sequence). Losses at the gene ends were 4 bases for V and 1 base for J; bases not matched to a gene: 10. This CDR3 has 18 residues. The DNA of the CDR3 is TGTGCCAGCAGTTTGACCAGGGGGATGACATCCTATAATTCACCCCTCCACTTT. This translates into CASSLTRGMTSYNSPLHF.

This rearrangement joins TRBV7-2 to TRBJ2-7; 12 bases agree with TRBD1. The J call may be faulty, since TRBJ2-1 better matches the DNA end. The V gene's germline CDR1 is SGHTA and CDR2 FQGNSA. This CDR3 is built from 15 residues. The CDR3 here is CASSLVGQGANEQFF. CDR3 in DNA: TGTGCCAGCAGCTTAGTGGGACAGGGGGCAAATGAGCAGTTCTTC.

A few counts support this clonotype. The V and J genes are TRBV2 and TRBJ1-3; maybe TRBD1 (6 bases). The germline V and J ends were trimmed by 10 bases and 4 bases, with 14 bases remaining between them. The CDR3 spans 13 residues. Germline V gene lookup returns CDR1 SNHLY and CDR2 FYNNEI. The CDR3 coding sequence is TGTGCCAATACACAGGGATTCGGAAACACCATATATTTT. This codes for CANTQGFGNTIYF.

The chain has TRBV9 and TRBJ2-5; the match to TRBD1 covers 9 bases. The CDR3 is 15 amino acids. Germline lookup yields CDR1 SGDLS and CDR2 YYNGEE. The trim removed 1 base at V and 4 bases at J, leaving 5 bases unmatched. In nucleotides, the CDR3 is TGTGCCAGCAGCGTATGGGACAGGGCCGGAGAGACCCAGTACTTC. Translated: CASSVWDRAGETQYF.

The genes are TRBV10-3 and TRBJ2-7; D gene ambiguous. CDR1 and CDR2 from the germline V gene are ENHRY and SYGVKD. Trimming cost V 1 base and J 3 bases, with 16 bases left between them. The CDR3 has 16 amino acids. CDR3 sequence: CAISEFFSPDGYEQYF. For the CDR3, the DNA is TGTGCCATCAGTGAGTTTTTTAGCCCCGACGGCTACGAGCAGTACTTC.

As concerns this clonotype: This clone may be a read error of a much larger clone one base away. This chain links TRBV10-3 with TRBJ1-5, with a weak D call TRBD1 (5 bases). The V gene lost 5 bases and the J gene lost 3 bases, with 17 bases spanning the gap. Germline values: CDR1 ENHRY, CDR2 SYGVKD. This CDR3 contains 16 residues. The DNA of the CDR3 is TGTGCCATCAGTTTCGGGGCAGGGAGGCCCAATCAGCCCCAGCATTTT. Its translation is CAISFGAGRPNQPQHF.

The gene calls are TRBV7-2 and TRBJ2-7; possible D gene TRBD2, 5 bases. Germline CDR1 is SGHTA and CDR2 is FQGNSA. V lost 5 bases, J lost 5 bases, and 13 bases lay in between. This CDR3 is built from 13 residues. CDR3 nucleotide sequence: TGTGCCAGCAGCCCAGCAACCGGGGACGAGCAGTACTTC. Translated, it gives CASSPATGDEQYF.

This clonotype was seen a handful of times. The chain recombines TRBV28 with TRBJ1-5; perhaps TRBD1 as D (6 bases). The ends were cut back, 7 bases at V and 3 bases at J, with 19 bases in the middle. The CDR3 is 16 residues long. CDR1 and CDR2 from the germline V gene are MDHEN and SYDVKM. The CDR3 protein is CASTSRRGSVNQPQHF. CDR3 in DNA: TGTGCCAGCACCTCGCGGAGGGGGAGCGTCAATCAGCCCCAGCATTTT.

This clonotype was counted many times. J is TRBJ1-5 and V is TRBV7-9; 11 bases align to TRBD1. This CDR3 contains 16 residues. CDR1 SEHNR and CDR2 FQNEAQ come from the germline V gene (reference sequence). V was clipped by 5 bases and J by 4 bases; unmatched bases: 7. This chain's CDR3 is CASSLSGTGGNQPQHF. The CDR3 coding sequence is TGTGCCAGCAGCCTGTCCGGGACAGGGGGAAATCAGCCCCAGCATTTT.

Comments on this clonotype: Since no conserved phenylalanine or tryptophan closes the CDR3, a read error is the likely cause. The limits of the CDR3 on the DNA are not certain, so only TCRdb's listed CDR3 is given. J is TRBJ2-6 and V is TRBV10-3. The CDR3 length equals 12 residues, ends included. Germline assignment: CDR1 ENHRY and CDR2 SYGVKD. CDR3 region: CAIRAGANVLVL.

This clonotype showed up many times. The CDR3 sequence is CSASRGLREQYF. Written as DNA, the CDR3 is TGCAGTGCCAGCCGGGGACTGCGCGAACAGTACTTC. This chain joins TRBV20-1 and TRBJ2-7; the D gene is possibly TRBD2 (6 bases). Trimming pared 6 bases from V and 10 bases from J, leaving 19 bases between. Looked up from germline, CDR1 is DFQATT and CDR2 is SNEGSKA (reference sequence). The CDR3 is made up of 12 amino acids.

Points on this clonotype: This could be a read error, since a much larger clone is one nucleotide away. J is TRBJ2-7 and V is TRBV29-1; 10 nucleotides agree with TRBD1. V trimming: 6 bases; J trimming: 7 bases; junction bases outside the gene matches: 9. The germline gives CDR1 SQVTM, CDR2 ANQGSEA. The CDR3 sequence is 13 residues long. The CDR3 region has the DNA TGCAGCGTGCGCGGGACAGGGGTAGGGGAGCAGTACTTC. As protein: CSVRGTGVGEQYF.

This clonotype was detected many times. This chain links TRBV29-1 with TRBJ2-7, with D possibly matching TRBD1 (6 bases). V lost 5 bases, J lost 2 bases, and 13 bases lay in between. The length of the CDR3 is 13 residues. The germline V gene has CDR1 SQVTM and CDR2 ANQGSEA. The CDR3 sequence is CSVSTGNPYEQYF. CDR3 nucleotides: TGCAGCGTTAGTACAGGGAACCCCTACGAGCAGTACTTC.

This clonotype was recorded at least ten times. The chain is built from TRBV7-2 and TRBJ1-1, with D perhaps TRBD1 (5 bases). The CDR3 length is 15 residues. Germline values: CDR1 SGHTA, CDR2 FQGNSA. The ends were cut back, 1 base at V and 3 bases at J, with 12 bases in the middle. CDR3 protein: CASSLGDGGYTEAFF. The CDR3 region has the DNA TGTGCCAGCAGCTTAGGAGATGGGGGATACACTGAAGCTTTCTTT.

This clonotype was seen only a few times. The V gene is TRBV20-1, the J gene TRBJ1-6, with 7 bases lining up with TRBD1. The length of the CDR3 is 16 residues. V lost 1 base and J lost 9; bases outside the gene matches: 12. Germline CDR1 and CDR2: DFQATT and SNEGSKA (reference sequence). The CDR3 bases are TGCAGTGCTAGAGGTGTCCCGGGGACAGTCAGTTCACCCCTCCACTTT. It is translated as CSARGVPGTVSSPLHF.